This T cell receptor (beta chain) was sequenced in a study of early T cells in non-severe SARS-CoV-2 infection. Looking at the study overall: It was bulk RNA from unsorted whole blood that was sequenced, and the chains were unpaired. Regarding the study as a whole: Matching with VDJdb favored anti-spike CD8 responses (missing private and CD4 specificities).

Germline CDR1 is MNHEY and CDR2 is SMNVEV (reference sequence). V was clipped by 7 bases and J by 2 bases, with 12 bases between them. The CDR3 totals 15 residues. The TCR library protocol was used to attach unique molecular identifiers. These identifiers were attached to individual cDNA molecules. Via MiXCR, TCRdb re-called the 5' RACE reads, giving one row per CDR3 protein. The repertoire has about 25,000 distinct CDR3 sequences, about 4% of them found once; the top ten carry around 10%. This clonotype came up many times. Its antigen remains unknown. This sequence originates from an adult who was a healthcare worker with PCR-confirmed SARS-CoV-2 infection or an uninfected control (not recorded which). This sequence joins TRBV27 and TRBJ1-6, with a tentative D call TRBD1 (5 bases). The sample consisted of whole blood. The CDR3 sequence is CASNPGFTYNSPLHF. The CDR3 region has the DNA TGTGCCAGCAACCCAGGGTTTACCTATAATTCACCCCTCCACTTT.